This TCR beta chain was captured by sequencing in a study of T cells in Graves' hyperthyroidism and ophthalmopathy. Study-wide points: Most clonotypes expanded in thyroid above 0.001 were likewise present in blood.

CDR1 and CDR2 (germline): MDHEN, SYDVKM. The CDR3 has 15 residues. Trimming left V 3 bases short and J 4 bases short, with 12 bases between. This clonotype was found many times. Antigen: not known. TCR beta CDR3 region amplification was performed from RNA transcripts. During a first-round RT-PCR of the TCR CDR3, the HTBI primer set was used. TCRdb re-called the multiplex PCR reads with MiXCR, one entry per CDR3 protein. Seen here are around 620,000 distinct CDR3 sequences, 14% observed once, and the top ten hold roughly 7%. This clonotype originated in a woman in her late teens or twenties with Graves' ophthalmopathy. The gene calls are TRBV28 and TRBJ2-2, with TRBD2 as a possible D gene (6 bases). Sample: blood. The CDR3 sequence: CASSFTSSGTGELFF. In DNA form, the CDR3 reads TGTGCCAGCAGTTTCACTAGCTCGGGCACCGGGGAGCTGTTTTTT.